A single TCR beta chain is shown here with its context. The sample comes from a study of regulatory T cells in long-lasting Graves disease. CDR3-region Arm-PCR and iRepertoire HTBI primers produced the TCR beta libraries. TCRdb redid the calling of the multiplex PCR reads with MiXCR, one entry per CDR3 protein. The table includes some 280,000 distinct CDR3 sequences, under 25% detected once. The time point is: persistent/refractory GD, antithyroid drugs over 5 years with positive TRAb. TCR sequences were obtained from RNA taken from PBMCs. Trimming cost V 1 base and J 3 bases, with 15 bases left between them. CDR1 and CDR2 from the germline V gene are GTSNPN and SVGIG (reference sequence). This CDR3 is 15 amino acids long.

This specimen consisted of peripheral blood mononuclear cells (PBMCs), obtained when the disease was refractory, from a patient treated with antithyroid drugs. The chain couples TRBV30 to TRBJ2-5; weak D call: TRBD2 (6 bases). The sequence came from a female donor with Graves disease. The CDR3 DNA sequence: TGTGCCTGGAGTGGGAGGGGCGGGGCAGAAGAGACCCAGTACTTC. This codes for CAWSGRGGAEETQYF.